These T cell receptor beta chains were read from a single sample in a study of T cell changes during pregnancy in multiple sclerosis. Sequencing used immunoSEQ multiplex PCR; TCRdb keeps in-frame clones, though not all of them. The sample comprises approximately 90,000 clones, about 93% of which are singletons, and 0.65% to 0.95% rests with the top ten. Sequences were derived from peripheral blood, sampled in the third trimester of pregnancy. The receptors derive from a female donor with multiple sclerosis, enrolled in a pregnancy study. Each CDR3 is given with its conserved first and last residue.

cdr3_aa,j_call,v_call
CASSLASQETQYF,TRBJ2-5,TRBV5-1
CASSVTGEPSNQPQHF,TRBJ1-5,TRBV25-1
CASSPQTGGHNYGYTF,TRBJ1-2,TRBV18
CASSLVPSGYEQYF,TRBJ2-7,TRBV5-1
CASSGQGPPINEKLFF,TRBJ1-4,TRBV27
CASSEAGTSAYTQYF,TRBJ2-3,TRBV9
CASSPGLAGETQYF,TRBJ2-5,TRBV7-3
CASSMSDWENEKLFF,TRBJ1-4,TRBV7-9
CASSQEMLASGLSSYNEQFF,TRBJ2-1,TRBV14
CASSLEAGNTDTQYF,TRBJ2-3,TRBV11-2
CASSPLAPIYNEQFF,TRBJ2-1,TRBV7-9
CASTLTLETQYF,TRBJ2-5,TRBV6-5
CASSTTITRSYGYTF,TRBJ1-2,TRBV28
CATSRALGRQGSTDTQYF,TRBJ2-3,TRBV15
CASSPLSAGVLEQYF,TRBJ2-7,TRBV18
CASSPRDIAWNTEAFF,TRBJ1-1,TRBV4-2
CASRLAGGSTDTQYF,TRBJ2-3,TRBV10-2
CASSPQREPAETQYF,TRBJ2-5,TRBV9
CASRSGWEETF,TRBJ1-2,TRBV28
CASSLYREETQYF,TRBJ2-5,TRBV27
CASSRGDYPSTDTQYF,TRBJ2-3,TRBV5-1
CASRPTSGGNNEQFF,TRBJ2-1,TRBV11-2
CAWSTQGGETQYF,TRBJ2-5,TRBV30
CASTKTSGRYEQYF,TRBJ2-7,TRBV27
CASTLQADEQYF,TRBJ2-7,TRBV27
CASSPWDRGDRGGYNEQFF,TRBJ2-1,TRBV4-1
CASSDSRELFF,TRBJ2-2,TRBV7-9